One and the same sample provided the 26 T cell receptor beta chains below, sequenced in a study of blood T cell repertoires in COVID-19 (dated by TCRdb to between 2020 and 2021). To prepare the library, the immunoSEQ multiplex PCR assay was applied. Held by TCRdb, this immuneACCESS table contains in-frame sequences only and omits some clones. Under half of the omission traces to an unresolved V gene where checked; the cause of the rest is unknown. For this sample the table gives roughly 280,000 clones, of which 88% were detected only once. The ten largest clones take up about 3% of the sample. Input material: PBMCs or T cells enriched from blood (not recorded which). Receptors originate from a woman between 50 and 59 years old who had recovered from COVID-19.

The chain carries TRBV18 and TRBJ2-3; weak D call: TRBD1 (6 bases). Germline loops: CDR1 KGHSH, CDR2 LQKENI. The CDR3 has 18 residues. Trimming left V 3 bases short and J 0 bases short, with 19 bases between. The CDR3 region has the DNA TGTGCCAGCTCACCGGATACAGGGATCTATACTAGCACAGATACGCAGTATTTT. Encoded protein: CASSPDTGIYTSTDTQYF.

The chain links TRBV21-1 to TRBJ2-7; the table assigns TRBD2, which was not confirmed against the DNA. TRBV21-1 is a listed pseudogene. The CDR3 loop spans 17 amino acids. This chain's CDR3 is CASSKVRLAVSSYEQYF. The CDR3 region has the DNA TGTGCCAGCAGCAAAGTGAGGCTAGCTGTGAGCTCCTACGAGCAGTACTTC.

The V call is TRBV24-1, the J call TRBJ2-2, with a possible D match to TRBD2 (6 bases). V lost 4 bases and J 0 bases, leaving 11 bases between the germline ends. The germline gives CDR1 KGHDR, CDR2 SFDVKD. The CDR3 spans 16 residues. This CDR3 is CATSDRGLTNTGELFF. DNA for the CDR3: TGTGCCACCAGTGACCGAGGACTAACGAACACCGGGGAGCTGTTTTTT.

The chain has TRBV6-5 and TRBJ1-5; TRBD1 is a possible D gene (6 bases). Germline CDR1 MNHEY, CDR2 SVGAGI. This CDR3 spans 15 amino acids. V was shortened by 5 bases and J by 2 bases, with 13 bases between the two germline ends. The CDR3, as DNA: TGTGCCAGCAGTCAGGGACACTCTGGCAATCAGCCCCAGCATTTT. It specifies CASSQGHSGNQPQHF.

The chain joins TRBV4-1 to TRBJ2-3, with D possibly being TRBD2 (5 bases). Germline CDR1 reads MGHRA; CDR2 reads YSYEKL. This CDR3 region has 14 residues. Trimming left V 0 bases short and J 10 bases short, with 14 bases between. CDR3 protein: CASSQDVGIGAQYF. The CDR3 DNA sequence: TGCGCCAGCAGCCAAGATGTAGGGATCGGGGCGCAGTATTTT.

The chain couples TRBV5-1 to TRBJ2-1, with 7 bases matching TRBD2. J gave up 5 bases and V 0 bases, and 2 bases lay outside the gene matches. Germline V gene lookup returns CDR1 SGHRS and CDR2 YFSETQ. The CDR3 consists of 14 residues. The CDR3 region has the DNA TGCGCCAGCAGCTTGGGGACTAGTAACAATGAGCAGTTCTTC. This codes for CASSLGTSNNEQFF.

As regards this clone: The junction shows a germline mismatch at one end, possibly a read error. The chain couples TRBV29-1 to TRBJ2-4; 7 nucleotides agree with TRBD2. Germline V gene lookup returns CDR1 SQVTM and CDR2 ANQGSEA. This CDR3 is 14 amino acids long. CDR3 in amino acids: CSVEVSGGRNIQYF. The CDR3 DNA reads as TGCAGCGTCGAAGTCTCGGGGGGTAGGAACATTCAGTACTTC.

The V and J genes are TRBV3-1 (or the pseudogene TRBV3-2) and TRBJ2-1; 13 positions match TRBD2. This CDR3 is built from 15 residues. Germline V gives CDR1 LGHDT, CDR2 YNNKEL (reference sequence). V dropped 5 bases and J dropped 10; count of bases not matched to a gene: 8. The CDR3 DNA reads as TGTGCCAGCAGCACCGGACTAGCGGGAGCCCGGGAGCAGTTCTTC. Encoded protein: CASSTGLAGAREQFF.

The genes are TRBV28 and TRBJ2-1; D may be TRBD2 (7 bases). Trimming took 5 bases from V and 7 from J, leaving 21 bases between them. Per the germline V gene, CDR1 is MDHEN and CDR2 is SYDVKM. This CDR3 contains 16 residues. DNA of the CDR3: TGTGCCAGCAGTCCCGCCGGGGGGCCCGTAGGGAATGAGCAGTTCTTC. This translates into CASSPAGGPVGNEQFF.

This clone was seen a handful of times. This chain connects TRBV9 to TRBJ2-5; the match to TRBD1 covers 9 bases. The CDR3 totals 15 residues. Per germline, CDR1 SGDLS and CDR2 YYNGEE. V trimming: 0 bases; J trimming: 5 bases; junction bases outside the gene matches: 5. CDR3 in amino acids: CASSVAGQGRETQYF. In DNA, the CDR3 is TGTGCCAGCAGCGTAGCGGGACAGGGAAGGGAGACCCAGTACTTC.

The gene calls are TRBV6-2 or TRBV6-3 and TRBJ2-5; the D gene is possibly TRBD2 (6 bases). The CDR3 loop spans 14 amino acids. V was trimmed by 2 bases and J by 2 bases, leaving 9 bases between them. Germline values: CDR1 MNHEY, CDR2 SVGEGT. The CDR3 is CASSYKRAQETQYF. CDR3 bases: TGTGCCAGCAGTTACAAGCGGGCACAAGAGACCCAGTACTTC.

J is TRBJ2-7 and V is TRBV7-2, with TRBD2 matching over 10 bases. Trimming took 0 bases from V and 1 from J; bases not matched to a gene: 3. This CDR3 is built from 16 residues. Germline lookup yields CDR1 SGHTA and CDR2 FQGNSA. Here the CDR3 reads CASSLASGGGSYEQYF. The CDR3 region has the DNA TGTGCCAGCAGCTTAGCGAGCGGGGGGGGGTCCTACGAGCAGTACTTC. Based on the CDR3 plus reference TRBV7-2 and TRBJ2-7, the full variable domain is GAGVSQSPSNKVTEKGKDVELRCDPISGHTALYWYRQSLGQGLEFLIYFQGNSAPDKSGLPSDRFSAERTGGSVSTLTIQRTQQEDSAVYLCASSLASGGGSYEQYFGPGTRLTVT.

The count of this clone is one. The rearrangement uses TRBV6-5 and TRBJ2-1; TRBD2 matches 12 bases. In germline, CDR1 is MNHEY, CDR2 SVGAGI. This CDR3 region has 15 residues. The V segment lost 5 bases and the J segment 7 bases; nucleotides outside the gene matches: 6. The CDR3 sequence: CASSLPGLAGNEQFF. In DNA form, the CDR3 reads TGTGCCAGCAGTCTCCCGGGACTAGCGGGTAATGAGCAGTTCTTC.

CDR3 amino acids: CASSVGQITDTQYF. The CDR3 region has the DNA TGTGCCAGCAGCGTAGGACAGATCACAGATACGCAGTATTTT. The rearrangement uses TRBV9 and TRBJ2-3, with D maybe TRBD1 (5 bases). V lost 0 bases, J lost 2 bases, and 7 bases lay in between. Germline V gives CDR1 SGDLS, CDR2 YYNGEE. The CDR3 consists of 14 residues. Supplemented by reference TRBV9 and TRBJ2-3, the full variable domain reads DSGVTQTPKHLITATGQRVTLRCSPRSGDLSVYWYQQSLDQGLQFLIQYYNGEERAKGNILERFSAQQFPDLHSELNLSSLELGDSALYFCASSVGQITDTQYFGPGTRLTVL.

The rearrangement joins TRBV14 to TRBJ2-7; TRBD2 agrees at 8 bases. Germline values: CDR1 SGHDN, CDR2 FVKESK. This CDR3 is built from 15 residues. J was trimmed by 6 bases and V by 1 base; bases with no gene match: 8. The CDR3: CASSQAQAGVAEQYF. Here the CDR3 DNA reads TGTGCCAGCAGCCAAGCTCAAGCGGGGGTCGCCGAGCAGTACTTC.

The V and J genes are TRBV9 and TRBJ1-5; no reliable D call. V lost 0 bases and J 3 bases, leaving 4 bases between the germline ends. The CDR3 has 13 amino acids. Per germline, CDR1 SGDLS and CDR2 YYNGEE. For the CDR3, the DNA is TGTGCCAGCAGCGTAGGGCCCAATCAGCCCCAGCATTTT. Protein: CASSVGPNQPQHF.

The chain has TRBV3-1 (or the pseudogene TRBV3-2) and TRBJ2-5, with 11 bases identical to TRBD2. V gave up 4 bases and J gave up 5 bases; unmatched junction bases: 6. Per the germline V gene, CDR1 is LGHDT and CDR2 is YNNKEL (reference sequence). There are 15 residues in the CDR3. This CDR3 is CASSRRLAGLETQYF. The CDR3 coding sequence is TGTGCCAGCAGCCGTAGACTAGCGGGATTGGAGACCCAGTACTTC.

This chain joins TRBV2 and TRBJ1-4; a possible D gene is TRBD1 (5 bases). Trimming removed 7 bases from V and 7 bases from J, with 13 bases in between. Germline assignment: CDR1 SNHLY and CDR2 FYNNEI. The length of the CDR3 is 13 residues. CDR3 protein: CASTRQMSEKLFF. CDR3 nucleotide sequence: TGTGCCAGCACACGACAGATGAGTGAAAAACTGTTTTTT.

V is TRBV7-3 and J is TRBJ2-1, with TRBD1 matching over 7 bases. The CDR3 consists of 16 residues. J was trimmed by 3 bases and V by 4 bases; bases with no gene match: 9. CDR1 and CDR2 (germline): SGHTA, FQGTGA. The CDR3 is CASSSRTGKNYNEQFF. In nucleotides, the CDR3 is TGTGCCAGCAGCTCTCGGACAGGAAAAAACTACAATGAGCAGTTCTTC.

CDR3 loop: CASSPVAGGHYEQYF. CDR3 nucleotide sequence: TGTGCCAGCTCACCAGTAGCGGGAGGGCACTACGAGCAGTACTTC. V gene TRBV18 combines with J gene TRBJ2-7; 11 nucleotides align to TRBD2. Trimming took 2 bases from V and 3 from J; bases not matched to a gene: 3. The CDR3 spans 15 residues. Germline CDR1 reads KGHSH; CDR2 reads LQKENI.

The chain uses TRBV28 and TRBJ2-5; possibly TRBD2 for D (6 bases). This CDR3 has 15 residues. V gave up 5 bases and J gave up 3 bases, with 16 bases separating them. Germline V gene sequence: CDR1 MDHEN, CDR2 SYDVKM. The CDR3 spells CASSKGTAGKETQYF. For the CDR3, the DNA is TGTGCCAGCAGTAAAGGGACGGCGGGGAAAGAGACCCAGTACTTC. The variable domain in full, completed from reference TRBV28 and TRBJ2-5, reads DVKVTQSSRYLVKRTGEKVFLECVQDMDHENMFWYRQDPGLGLRLIYFSYDVKMKEKGDIPEGYSVSREKKERFSLILESASTNQTSMYLCASSKGTAGKETQYFGPGTRLLVL.

This clone was seen just once. The chain combines TRBV20-1 with TRBJ2-2; D is perhaps TRBD2 (6 bases). With 3 bases removed from V and 6 bases from J, the gap between germline ends came to 14 bases. The CDR3 extends over 14 amino acids. Looked up from germline, CDR1 is DFQATT and CDR2 is SNEGSKA (reference sequence). DNA for the CDR3: TGCAGTGCTAGTCTCCGGGAGTTGTCCGGGGAGCTGTTTTTT. This encodes CSASLRELSGELFF.

The V and J genes are TRBV6-4 and TRBJ2-3; D gene uncertain. V lost 2 bases and J lost 0, with 6 bases in between. Looked up from germline, CDR1 is MRHNA and CDR2 is SNTAGT. The CDR3 length is 14 residues. The CDR3 coding sequence is TGTGCCAGCAGTGACGGGCCTAGCACAGATACGCAGTATTTT. Protein: CASSDGPSTDTQYF.

The chain employs TRBV11-1 and TRBJ2-2; D gene uncertain. Germline V gene data show CDR1 as SGHAT and CDR2 as FQDESV (reference sequence). The length of the CDR3 is 13 residues. DNA for the CDR3: TGTGCGTGTCGTCAGACGAACACCGGGGAGCTGTTTTTT. Translated: CACRQTNTGELFF.

This clone is a singleton in its sample. The rearrangement links TRBV18 to TRBJ2-1; D is uncertain. Germline CDR1 is KGHSH and CDR2 is LQKENI. Trimming removed 2 bases at V and 7 bases at J, with 6 bases between. This CDR3 comprises 12 residues. The CDR3 reads CASSPTGNEQFF. The CDR3 nucleotides read TGTGCCAGCTCACCAACTGGTAATGAGCAGTTCTTC.

The chain uses TRBV5-1 and TRBJ2-7, with 7 bases aligning to TRBD2. The CDR3 sequence is 13 residues long. Per germline, CDR1 SGHRS and CDR2 YFSETQ. J lost 5 bases, V lost 4 bases, and 6 bases had no gene match. This chain's CDR3 is CASSRGGKDEQYF. In DNA form, the CDR3 reads TGCGCCAGCAGCAGGGGAGGGAAAGACGAGCAGTACTTC.